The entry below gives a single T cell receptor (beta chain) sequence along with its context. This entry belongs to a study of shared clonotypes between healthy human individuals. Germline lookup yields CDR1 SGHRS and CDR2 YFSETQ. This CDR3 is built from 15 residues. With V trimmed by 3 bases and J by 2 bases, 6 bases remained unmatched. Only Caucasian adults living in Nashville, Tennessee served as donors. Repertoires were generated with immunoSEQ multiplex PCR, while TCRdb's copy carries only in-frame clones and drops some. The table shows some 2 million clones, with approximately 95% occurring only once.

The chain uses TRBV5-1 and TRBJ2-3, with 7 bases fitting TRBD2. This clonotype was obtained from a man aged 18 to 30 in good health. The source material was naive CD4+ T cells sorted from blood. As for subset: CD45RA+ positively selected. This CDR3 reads CASSSNGGNTDTQYF. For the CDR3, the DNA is TGCGCCAGCAGCTCTAACGGGGGGAACACAGATACGCAGTATTTT.